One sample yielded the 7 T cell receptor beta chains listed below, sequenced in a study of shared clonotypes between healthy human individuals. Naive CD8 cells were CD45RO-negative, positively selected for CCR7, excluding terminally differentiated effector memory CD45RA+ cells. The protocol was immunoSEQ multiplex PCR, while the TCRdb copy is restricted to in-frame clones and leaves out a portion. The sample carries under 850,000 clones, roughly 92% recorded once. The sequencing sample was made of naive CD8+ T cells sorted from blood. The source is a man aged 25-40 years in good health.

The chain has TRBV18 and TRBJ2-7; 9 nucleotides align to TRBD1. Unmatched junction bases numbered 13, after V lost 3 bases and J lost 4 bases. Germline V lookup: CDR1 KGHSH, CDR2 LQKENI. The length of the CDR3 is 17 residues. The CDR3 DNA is TGTGCCAGCTCACCCCGAGGCCACCGGGACAGGGCTTACGAGCAGTACTTC. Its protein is CASSPRGHRDRAYEQYF.

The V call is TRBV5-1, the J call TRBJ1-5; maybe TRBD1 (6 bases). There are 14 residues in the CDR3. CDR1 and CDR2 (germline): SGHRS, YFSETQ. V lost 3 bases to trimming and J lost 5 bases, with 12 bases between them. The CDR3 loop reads CASSSTTGDQPQHF. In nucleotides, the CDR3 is TGCGCCAGCAGCTCCACGACAGGTGATCAGCCCCAGCATTTT.

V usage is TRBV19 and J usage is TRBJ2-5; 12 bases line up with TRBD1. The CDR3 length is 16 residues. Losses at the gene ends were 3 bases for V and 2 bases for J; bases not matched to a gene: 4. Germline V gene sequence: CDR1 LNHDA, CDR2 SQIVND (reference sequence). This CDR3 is CASSIGTGGGQETQYF. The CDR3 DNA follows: TGTGCCAGTAGTATCGGGACAGGGGGCGGGCAAGAGACCCAGTACTTC.

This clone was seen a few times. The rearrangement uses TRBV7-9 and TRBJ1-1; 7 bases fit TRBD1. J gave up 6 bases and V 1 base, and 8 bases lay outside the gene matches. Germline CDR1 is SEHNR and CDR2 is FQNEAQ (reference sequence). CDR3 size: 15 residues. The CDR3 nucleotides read TGTGCCAGCAGCTTAGGCGAACAGGGGCCCGCTGAAGCTTTCTTT. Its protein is CASSLGEQGPAEAFF. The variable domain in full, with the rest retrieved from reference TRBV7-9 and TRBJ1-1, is DTGVSQNPRHKITKRGQNVTFRCDPISEHNRLYWYRQTLGQGPEFLTYFQNEAQLEKSRLLSDRFSAERPKGSFSTLEIQRTEQGDSAMYLCASSLGEQGPAEAFFGQGTRLTVV.

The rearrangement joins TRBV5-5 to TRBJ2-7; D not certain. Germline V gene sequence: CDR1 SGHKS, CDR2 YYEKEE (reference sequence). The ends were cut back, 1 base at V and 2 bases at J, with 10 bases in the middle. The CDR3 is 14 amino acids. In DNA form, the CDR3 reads TGTGCCAGCAGCTTGCGTGACGGAGCCTACGAGCAGTACTTC. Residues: CASSLRDGAYEQYF.

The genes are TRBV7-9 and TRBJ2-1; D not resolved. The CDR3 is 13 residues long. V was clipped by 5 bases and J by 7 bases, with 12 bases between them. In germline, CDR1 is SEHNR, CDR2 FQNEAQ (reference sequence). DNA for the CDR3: TGTGCCAGCAGCCAGCTTTTGGGAAATGAGCAGTTCTTC. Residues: CASSQLLGNEQFF.

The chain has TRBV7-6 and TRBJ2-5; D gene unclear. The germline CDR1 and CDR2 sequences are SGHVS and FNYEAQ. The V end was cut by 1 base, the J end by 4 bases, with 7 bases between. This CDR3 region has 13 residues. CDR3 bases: TGTGCCAGCAGCTTAGTCATGGGAGAGACCCAGTACTTC. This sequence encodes CASSLVMGETQYF. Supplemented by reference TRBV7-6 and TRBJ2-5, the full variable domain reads GAGVSQSPRYKVTKRGQDVALRCDPISGHVSLYWYRQALGQGPEFLTYFNYEAQQDKSGLPNDRFSAERPEGSISTLTIQRTEQRDSAMYRCASSLVMGETQYFGPGTRLLVL.